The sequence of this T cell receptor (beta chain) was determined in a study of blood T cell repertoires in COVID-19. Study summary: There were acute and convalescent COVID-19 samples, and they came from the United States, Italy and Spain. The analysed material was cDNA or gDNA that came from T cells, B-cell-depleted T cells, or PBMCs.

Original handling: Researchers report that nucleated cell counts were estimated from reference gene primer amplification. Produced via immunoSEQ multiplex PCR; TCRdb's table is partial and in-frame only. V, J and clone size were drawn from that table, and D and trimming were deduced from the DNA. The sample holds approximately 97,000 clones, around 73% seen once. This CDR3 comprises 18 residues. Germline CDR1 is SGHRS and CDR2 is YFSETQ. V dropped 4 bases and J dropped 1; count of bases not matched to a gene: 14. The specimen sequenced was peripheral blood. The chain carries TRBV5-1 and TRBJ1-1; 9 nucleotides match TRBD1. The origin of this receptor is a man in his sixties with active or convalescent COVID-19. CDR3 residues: CASSDPGQGRPGNTEAFF. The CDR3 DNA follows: TGCGCCAGCAGCGACCCGGGACAGGGACGTCCAGGGAACACTGAAGCTTTCTTT.